These 5 T cell receptor beta chains were sequenced from one sample in a study of cytomegalovirus exposure and HLA in healthy donors. PCR primers comprised 60 Vbeta and 13 Jbeta primers. The table came from immunoSEQ multiplex PCR; TCRdb's copy has only in-frame clones and leaves some out. The profile shows 90,000 to 110,000 clones, roughly 71% of them singletons. What was sequenced was PBMCs. These receptors came from a woman in her 70s in good health and CMV-seropositive.

V is TRBV29-1 and J is TRBJ1-6; a weak D match, TRBD1 (5 bases). The germline V gene has CDR1 SQVTM and CDR2 ANQGSEA. This CDR3 contains 13 residues. The V end was cut by 4 bases, the J end by 7 bases, with 11 bases between. This chain's CDR3 is CSVGWGDNSPLHF. The CDR3 bases are TGCAGCGTTGGGTGGGGGGACAATTCACCCCTCCACTTT.

J is TRBJ1-1 and V is TRBV19, with D hard to call. Germline CDR1 LNHDA, CDR2 SQIVND (reference sequence). CDR3 length equals 14 residues. V was pared by 3 bases and J by 2 bases, with 10 bases between. The CDR3 coding sequence is TGTGCCAGTAGTATCGGGGAAGAAAACACTGAAGCTTTCTTT. This translates into CASSIGEENTEAFF.

This clone has a count of ten or more. V usage is TRBV11-2 and J usage is TRBJ1-3; D is possibly TRBD1 (5 bases). The germline V gene encodes CDR1 SGHAT and CDR2 FQNNGV. This CDR3 comprises 14 residues. V lost 5 bases and J lost 2, with 10 bases in between. The CDR3 loop is CASSGARTGNTIYF. CDR3 sequence (DNA): TGTGCCAGCAGCGGGGCCCGAACTGGAAACACCATATATTTT.

The chain links TRBV30 to TRBJ2-3, with 8 positions matching TRBD2. The germline V gene has CDR1 GTSNPN and CDR2 SVGIG (reference sequence). The CDR3 loop spans 13 amino acids. The V segment lost 8 bases and the J segment 0 bases; nucleotides outside the gene matches: 4. The CDR3 spells CAASGGSTDTQYF. The CDR3 DNA reads as TGTGCCGCCAGCGGGGGTAGCACAGATACGCAGTATTTT.

This clone showed up just once. One junction end does not reproduce the germline sequence, and a read error may be involved. The J gene is TRBJ1-4, the V gene TRBV7-7; 9 positions match TRBD1. The CDR3 spans 14 residues. Germline V gives CDR1 SSHAT, CDR2 FNYEAQ (reference sequence). CDR3 sequence reads: CASSSGTGNEKLFF. Here the CDR3 DNA reads TGTGCTAGCAGCTCCGGGACAGGGAATGAAAAACTGTTTTTT.